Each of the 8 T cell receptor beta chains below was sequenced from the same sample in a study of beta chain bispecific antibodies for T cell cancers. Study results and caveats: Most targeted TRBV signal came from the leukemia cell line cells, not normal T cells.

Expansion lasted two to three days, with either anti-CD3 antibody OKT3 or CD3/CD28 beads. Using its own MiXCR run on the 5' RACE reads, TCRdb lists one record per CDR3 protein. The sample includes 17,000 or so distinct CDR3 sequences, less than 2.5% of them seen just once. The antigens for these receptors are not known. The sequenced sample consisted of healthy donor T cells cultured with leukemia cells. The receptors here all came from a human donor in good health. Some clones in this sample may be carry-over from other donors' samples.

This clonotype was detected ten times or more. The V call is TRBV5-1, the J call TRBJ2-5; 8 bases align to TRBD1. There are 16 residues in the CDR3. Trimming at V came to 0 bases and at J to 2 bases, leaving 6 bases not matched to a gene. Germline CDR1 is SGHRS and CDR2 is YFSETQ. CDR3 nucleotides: TGCGCCAGCAGCTTGGTGGGGGACAGGAGTCAAGAGACCCAGTACTTC. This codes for CASSLVGDRSQETQYF.

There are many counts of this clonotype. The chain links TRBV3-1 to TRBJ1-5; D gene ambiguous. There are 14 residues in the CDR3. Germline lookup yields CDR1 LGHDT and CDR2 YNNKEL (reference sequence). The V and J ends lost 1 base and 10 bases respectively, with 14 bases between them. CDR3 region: CASSQAPGVKPQHF. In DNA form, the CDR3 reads TGTGCCAGCAGCCAAGCCCCAGGAGTAAAACCCCAGCATTTT.

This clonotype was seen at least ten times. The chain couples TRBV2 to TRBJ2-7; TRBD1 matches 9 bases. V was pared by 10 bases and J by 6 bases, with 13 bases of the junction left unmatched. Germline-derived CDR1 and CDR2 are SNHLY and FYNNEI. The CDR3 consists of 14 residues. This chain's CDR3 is CAILPGQGPGEQYF. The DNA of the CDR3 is TGTGCCATCCTCCCGGGACAGGGTCCCGGCGAGCAGTACTTC.

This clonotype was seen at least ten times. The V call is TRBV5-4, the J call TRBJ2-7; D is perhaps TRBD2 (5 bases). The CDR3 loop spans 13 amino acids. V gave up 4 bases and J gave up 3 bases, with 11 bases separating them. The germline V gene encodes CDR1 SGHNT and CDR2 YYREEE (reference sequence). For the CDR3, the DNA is TGTGCCAGCAGCGACCGAGGGCTCTACGAGCAGTACTTC. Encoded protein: CASSDRGLYEQYF.

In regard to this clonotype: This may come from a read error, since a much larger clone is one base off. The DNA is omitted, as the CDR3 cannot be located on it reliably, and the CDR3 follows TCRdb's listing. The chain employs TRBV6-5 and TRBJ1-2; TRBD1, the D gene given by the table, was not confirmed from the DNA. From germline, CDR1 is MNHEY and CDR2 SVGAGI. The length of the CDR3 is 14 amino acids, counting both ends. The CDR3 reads CATLLTGDNYGCTF.

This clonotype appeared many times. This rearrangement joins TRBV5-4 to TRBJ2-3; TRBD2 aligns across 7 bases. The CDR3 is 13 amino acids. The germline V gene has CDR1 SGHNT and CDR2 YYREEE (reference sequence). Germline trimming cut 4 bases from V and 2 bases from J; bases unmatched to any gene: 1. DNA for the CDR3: TGTGCCAGCAGCCTAGCGGACACAGATACGCAGTATTTT. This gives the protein CASSLADTDTQYF.

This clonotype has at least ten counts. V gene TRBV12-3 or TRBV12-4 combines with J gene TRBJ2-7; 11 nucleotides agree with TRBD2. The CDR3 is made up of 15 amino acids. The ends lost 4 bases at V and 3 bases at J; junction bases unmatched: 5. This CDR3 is CASSSPTSGDYEQYF. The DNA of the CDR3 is TGTGCCAGCAGTTCCCCGACTAGCGGGGACTACGAGCAGTACTTC.

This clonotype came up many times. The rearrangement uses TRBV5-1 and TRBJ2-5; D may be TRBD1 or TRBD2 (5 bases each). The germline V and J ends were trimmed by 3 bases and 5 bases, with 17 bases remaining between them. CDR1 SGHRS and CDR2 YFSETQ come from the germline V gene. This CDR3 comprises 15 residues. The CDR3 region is CASSSAGVWGETQYF. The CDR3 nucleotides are TGCGCCAGCAGCTCCGCGGGTGTTTGGGGGGAGACCCAGTACTTC.